These 30 T cell receptor beta chains originate from one sample sequenced in a study of HIV-infected children after antiretroviral therapy interruption (dated by TCRdb to the late 2010s). Libraries were made using 3' RACE. Sequencer: Illumina MiSeq. TCR libraries were constructed from RNA with a 3' RACE protocol that used unique molecular identifiers to correct for PCR amplification bias. Using fastp at Q25 and MiXCR, TCRdb reprocessed the public reads and kept productive beta chains. Each CDR3 protein appears once, grouped with its most common genes and DNA. For this sample the table gives approximately 89,000 distinct CDR3 sequences, of which roughly 6.4% were detected only once. Approximately 1.2% of the sample is in the top ten clones. Sample treatment or condition, as interpreted from the label and publication: PENTA 11 planned treatment interruption arm or continuous ART arm. The source material was CD45RA+ CD4+ T cells from PBMCs, pooled from several time points, sampled from a donor given antiretroviral therapy, either interrupted or continuous. According to the study, the label for this sample's cell subset or site signals: naive CD4+ CD45RA+ CD45RO- T cells. Receptors were obtained from a pool of human donors with HIV.

About this clonotype: It may be a read error: a sequence one base away is much more abundant. The rearrangement uses TRBV5-1 and TRBJ1-5, with D perhaps TRBD1 (5 bases). From germline, CDR1 is SGHRS and CDR2 YFSETQ. This CDR3 has 14 amino acids. The CDR3 bases are TGCGCCAGCAGCGTGGGGGATAGCAATCAGCACCAGCATTTT. Amino acid sequence: CASSVGDSNQHQHF.

This clonotype was counted ten times or more. The chain joins TRBV20-1 to TRBJ2-5; weak D call: TRBD1 (6 bases). Germline V gene sequence: CDR1 DFQATT, CDR2 SNEGSKA (reference sequence). The ends were cut back, 1 base at V and 5 bases at J, with 17 bases in the middle. This CDR3 spans 15 amino acids. The CDR3 sequence: CSARGARGVGETQYF. The CDR3 DNA reads TGCAGTGCTAGAGGCGCCAGGGGAGTTGGCGAGACCCAGTACTTC.

The table lists this clonotype with a few counts. The chain couples TRBV10-3 to TRBJ2-5; 8 bases agree with TRBD1. The V gene end was trimmed by 2 bases and the J gene end by 5 bases; junction bases not matched to a gene: 4. The CDR3 has 14 residues. Germline-derived CDR1 and CDR2 are ENHRY and SYGVKD. In nucleotides, the CDR3 is TGTGCCATCAGTGAGCGGCAGGGGGCTGAGACCCAGTACTTC. This translates into CAISERQGAETQYF.

Many counts were recorded for this clonotype. The J gene is TRBJ2-3, the V gene TRBV19; D is undetermined. Germline values: CDR1 LNHDA, CDR2 SQIVND (reference sequence). V was shortened by 8 bases and J by 5 bases, with 5 bases between the two germline ends. This CDR3 is 10 amino acids long. Here the CDR3 DNA reads TGTGCCAGTTCTGAAGATACGCAGTATTTT. As protein: CASSEDTQYF.

This clonotype was found a few times. DNA of the CDR3: TGTGCCAGCAGTTCTGGGACAGGGGGTGGCTATGGCTACACCTTC. The encoded protein is CASSSGTGGGYGYTF. The chain is built from TRBV6-2 or TRBV6-3 and TRBJ1-2; TRBD1 matches at 11 bases. This CDR3 has 15 residues. The trim removed 4 bases at V and 4 bases at J, leaving 5 bases unmatched. The V gene's germline CDR1 is MNHEY and CDR2 SVGEGT.

The V and J genes are TRBV15 and TRBJ2-3, with 9 bases aligning to TRBD2. The CDR3 length is 14 residues. Germline V gene data show CDR1 as LNHNV and CDR2 as YYDKDF (reference sequence). The J segment lost 4 bases and the V segment lost 7 bases, leaving 6 bases of the junction unmatched. This CDR3 reads CATKASGASDTQYF. CDR3 sequence (DNA): TGTGCCACCAAGGCTAGCGGGGCCTCAGATACGCAGTATTTT.

In its sample, this clonotype was seen many times. V and J are TRBV7-9 and TRBJ2-3; 8 bases match TRBD2. This CDR3 spans 16 amino acids. V trimming: 0 bases; J trimming: 2 bases; junction bases outside the gene matches: 4. The germline CDR1 and CDR2 sequences are SEHNR and FQNEAQ (reference sequence). CDR3 sequence: CASSLARGAPTDTQYF. For the CDR3, the DNA is TGTGCCAGCAGCTTAGCGCGGGGGGCCCCCACAGATACGCAGTATTTT.

Many counts were recorded for this clonotype. The J gene is TRBJ2-2, the V gene TRBV6-5; the D is unclear. CDR3 size: 16 residues. V was clipped by 5 bases and J by 4 bases, with 17 bases between them. CDR1 and CDR2 (germline): MNHEY, SVGAGI. This CDR3 reads CASSAPGRVSTGELFF. CDR3 DNA sequence: TGTGCCAGCAGTGCCCCGGGTAGAGTGAGCACCGGGGAGCTGTTTTTT.

This clonotype was found a few times. This chain links TRBV29-1 with TRBJ1-2; perhaps TRBD1 as D (5 bases). This CDR3 region has 13 residues. V was trimmed by 7 bases and J by 1 base, leaving 13 bases between them. Per the germline V gene, CDR1 is SQVTM and CDR2 is ANQGSEA. The CDR3 DNA sequence: TGCAGCGCAGGGTCAGGGAGTAACTATGGCTACACCTTC. This translates into CSAGSGSNYGYTF.

This clonotype was counted many times. The chain couples TRBV9 to TRBJ2-6, with D possibly being TRBD1 (5 bases). Per germline, CDR1 SGDLS and CDR2 YYNGEE. This CDR3 region has 16 residues. Trimming shortened V by 6 bases and J by 0 bases, and 13 bases separated the two germline ends. Written as DNA, the CDR3 is TGTGCCAGCAACCAGGGAATGGCCTCTGGGGCCAACGTCCTGACTTTC. Translated, it gives CASNQGMASGANVLTF.

V and J are TRBV9 and TRBJ2-2; the match to TRBD2 covers 8 bases. The CDR3 covers 12 residues. The germline CDR1 and CDR2 sequences are SGDLS and YYNGEE. In DNA, the CDR3 is TGTGGGTCCGGGAGGGCCGCGGGGGAGCTGTTTTTT. This sequence encodes CGSGRAAGELFF.

This clonotype appeared many times. The J gene is TRBJ2-2, the V gene TRBV12-3 or TRBV12-4; TRBD1 aligns across 8 bases. The V segment lost 6 bases and the J segment 5 bases; nucleotides outside the gene matches: 8. CDR3 length equals 15 residues. CDR3 in DNA: TGTGCCAGCAGAGGAAACACAGGGGGGACCGGGGAGCTGTTTTTT. Encoded protein: CASRGNTGGTGELFF.

This clonotype was recorded at least ten times. The gene calls are TRBV12-3 or TRBV12-4 and TRBJ2-1; D call uncertain. Deletions cut 6 bases from V and 7 bases from J, with 19 bases between. This CDR3 is 15 amino acids long. CDR3 residues: CASSRSTPLWNEQFF. The CDR3, as DNA: TGTGCCAGCAGCCGTAGCACCCCGCTATGGAATGAGCAGTTCTTC.

There are a few counts of this clonotype. The chain employs TRBV6-5 and TRBJ2-2; D is ambiguous. Germline V gene sequence: CDR1 MNHEY, CDR2 SVGAGI. V lost 6 bases to trimming and J lost 2 bases, with 10 bases between them. This CDR3 is 14 amino acids long. This CDR3 is CASRKTGNTGELFF. The CDR3 DNA reads TGTGCCAGCAGAAAGACGGGTAACACCGGGGAGCTGTTTTTT.

There are many counts of this clonotype. The chain links TRBV4-1 to TRBJ2-2, with unresolved D. This CDR3 has 14 amino acids. The germline V gene encodes CDR1 MGHRA and CDR2 YSYEKL. V was clipped by 6 bases and J by 1 base, with 9 bases between them. In DNA form, the CDR3 reads TGCGCCAGCAGTTTAGGCGGGAACACCGGGGAGCTGTTTTTT. Its protein is CASSLGGNTGELFF.

The chain employs TRBV20-1 and TRBJ2-5, with 9 bases identical to TRBD2. The germline gives CDR1 DFQATT, CDR2 SNEGSKA (reference sequence). After removal of 1 base from V and 1 base from J, the junction contained 4 bases not matched to a gene. The CDR3 loop spans 15 amino acids. CDR3 sequence reads: CSARGLAGFQETQYF. The CDR3 region has the DNA TGCAGTGCTAGAGGGCTAGCGGGGTTCCAAGAGACCCAGTACTTC.

J is TRBJ2-1 and V is TRBV20-1, with D tentatively TRBD2 (6 bases). The CDR3 sequence is 16 residues long. V was trimmed by 0 bases and J by 3 bases, leaving 15 bases between them. CDR1 and CDR2 (germline): DFQATT, SNEGSKA (reference sequence). As DNA, the CDR3 is TGCAGTGCTAGAGAAGGTGGGAGCGGGTACTACAATGAGCAGTTCTTC. Protein sequence: CSAREGGSGYYNEQFF.

This clonotype was counted ten times or more. The chain links TRBV5-1 to TRBJ2-4, with D unresolved. CDR1 and CDR2 from the germline V gene are SGHRS and YFSETQ. The CDR3 is made up of 10 amino acids. Trimming cost V 2 bases and J 8 bases, with 2 bases left between them. CDR3 sequence (DNA): TGCGCCAGCAGCTTAGACATTCAGTACTTC. Its translation: CASSLDIQYF.

There are many counts of this clonotype. This CDR3 is CASSSSFYEQYF. Here the CDR3 DNA reads TGTGCCAGCAGTTCCTCTTTCTACGAGCAGTACTTC. The J gene is TRBJ2-7, the V gene TRBV28; D is unclear. Trimming removed 4 bases from V and 3 bases from J, with 7 bases in between. Per germline, CDR1 MDHEN and CDR2 SYDVKM. The CDR3 is 12 amino acids.

There are many counts of this clonotype. This chain links TRBV5-1 with TRBJ2-1; TRBD2 matches 10 bases. Germline V CDR1 and CDR2: SGHRS, YFSETQ. CDR3 length: 17 amino acids. The J segment lost 1 base and the V segment lost 0 bases, leaving 4 bases of the junction unmatched. The CDR3 nucleotides are TGCGCCAGCAGCTTGGTTTCTAGCGGGAGATCCTACAATGAGCAGTTCTTC. It codes for CASSLVSSGRSYNEQFF.

This clonotype was detected ten times or more. The gene calls are TRBV5-1 and TRBJ2-6, with D possibly TRBD1 on 5 matching bases. Deletions cut 0 bases from V and 2 bases from J, with 6 bases between. In germline, CDR1 is SGHRS, CDR2 YFSETQ. The CDR3 is 15 residues long. The CDR3 reads CASSLGGPGANVLTF. The CDR3 nucleotides are TGCGCCAGCAGCTTGGGGGGCCCTGGGGCCAACGTCCTGACTTTC.

The chain combines TRBV27 with TRBJ2-3, with D possibly TRBD2 on 5 matching bases. CDR3 length: 15 residues. V shed 2 bases and J shed 8 bases, with 17 bases lying between them. Germline V gene data show CDR1 as MNHEY and CDR2 as SMNVEV (reference sequence). The CDR3 bases are TGTGCCAGCAGTTTACGGGGTCTCTCCGGCGGTACGCAGTATTTT. It yields the protein CASSLRGLSGGTQYF.

This clonotype was detected many times. The genes are TRBV5-1 and TRBJ1-6, with 7 bases identical to TRBD1. Germline CDR1 is SGHRS and CDR2 is YFSETQ. This CDR3 is built from 13 residues. The ends lost 5 bases at V and 4 bases at J; junction bases unmatched: 0. This chain's CDR3 is CASRDRYNSPLHF. DNA for the CDR3: TGCGCCAGCAGGGACAGGTATAATTCACCCCTCCACTTT.

This rearrangement joins TRBV7-2 to TRBJ2-1, with D hard to call. Germline CDR1 reads SGHTA; CDR2 reads FQGNSA. This CDR3 spans 12 amino acids. V shed 3 bases and J shed 10 bases, with 10 bases lying between them. The CDR3 nucleotides are TGTGCCAGCAGCTTGCCCCATGCGGAGCAGTTCTTC. As protein: CASSLPHAEQFF.

The sample holds many counts of this clonotype. The chain recombines TRBV18 with TRBJ2-5, with D possibly being TRBD2 (5 bases). The CDR3 runs to 14 residues. In germline, CDR1 is KGHSH, CDR2 LQKENI. V was clipped by 6 bases and J by 5 bases, with 16 bases between them. Written as DNA, the CDR3 is TGTGCCAGCTCCCTTAAGGAGGTGTCGGAGACCCAGTACTTC. Translated, it gives CASSLKEVSETQYF.

There are many counts of this clonotype. The V and J genes are TRBV13 and TRBJ2-7, with a tentative D call TRBD1 (5 bases). The ends were cut back, 4 bases at V and 6 bases at J, with 16 bases in the middle. The CDR3 spans 14 residues. Germline V CDR1 and CDR2: PRHDT, FYEKMQ (reference sequence). The CDR3 is CASSSTAGSAEQYF. Here the CDR3 DNA reads TGTGCCAGCAGCTCGACAGCAGGATCGGCCGAGCAGTACTTC.

There are many counts of this clonotype. The chain uses TRBV19 and TRBJ1-2; D remains ambiguous. Trimming pared 3 bases from V and 2 bases from J, leaving 16 bases between. The CDR3 is made up of 16 amino acids. Germline V gene lookup returns CDR1 LNHDA and CDR2 SQIVND (reference sequence). For the CDR3, the DNA is TGTGCCAGTAGTATCGCGTCATCCGTCCGGAACTATGGCTACACCTTC. It yields the protein CASSIASSVRNYGYTF.

This rearrangement joins TRBV20-1 to TRBJ1-5, with no clear D. Germline values: CDR1 DFQATT, CDR2 SNEGSKA (reference sequence). This CDR3 is 12 amino acids long. Deletions cut 3 bases from V and 1 base from J, with 4 bases between. The CDR3 protein is CSASLSNQPQHF. The CDR3 nucleotides read TGCAGTGCTAGTCTGAGCAATCAGCCCCAGCATTTT.

This clonotype was detected ten times or more. The rearrangement links TRBV19 to TRBJ2-7; D is uncertain. CDR3 length equals 14 residues. Germline loops: CDR1 LNHDA, CDR2 SQIVND (reference sequence). V was trimmed by 4 bases and J by 0 bases, leaving 10 bases between them. This CDR3 reads CASSTGASSYEQYF. CDR3 bases: TGTGCCAGTAGTACCGGCGCCTCCTCCTACGAGCAGTACTTC.

This clonotype showed up many times. The V call is TRBV12-3 or TRBV12-4, the J call TRBJ1-1; TRBD1 matches at 9 bases. Trimming took 6 bases from V and 1 from J; bases not matched to a gene: 9. The CDR3 loop spans 16 amino acids. The CDR3 nucleotides are TGTGCCAGCAGCCCTACAGGGGGCGCGGGGAACACTGAAGCTTTCTTT. It specifies CASSPTGGAGNTEAFF.